This T cell receptor beta chain was documented in a study of blood T cell repertoires in COVID-19. Background on the study: The samples span acute and convalescent COVID-19 from the United States, Italy and Spain. The analysed material was cDNA or gDNA that came from T cells, B-cell-depleted T cells, or PBMCs.

Repertoires were generated with immunoSEQ multiplex PCR, while TCRdb's copy carries only in-frame clones and drops some. Here the sample spans approximately 82,000 clones, 85% to 95% being singletons. This sequence originates from an older woman with active COVID-19. The sequenced sample was peripheral blood.

The CDR3 spells CASSIVGESGANVLTF. The CDR3 DNA is TGTGCCAGCAGTATCGTGGGAGAGTCTGGGGCCAACGTCCTGACTTTC. The rearrangement links TRBV28 to TRBJ2-6; tentative D call: TRBD2 (5 bases). The germline gives CDR1 MDHEN, CDR2 SYDVKM. V was clipped by 5 bases and J by 1 base, with 12 bases between them. This CDR3 has 16 amino acids.